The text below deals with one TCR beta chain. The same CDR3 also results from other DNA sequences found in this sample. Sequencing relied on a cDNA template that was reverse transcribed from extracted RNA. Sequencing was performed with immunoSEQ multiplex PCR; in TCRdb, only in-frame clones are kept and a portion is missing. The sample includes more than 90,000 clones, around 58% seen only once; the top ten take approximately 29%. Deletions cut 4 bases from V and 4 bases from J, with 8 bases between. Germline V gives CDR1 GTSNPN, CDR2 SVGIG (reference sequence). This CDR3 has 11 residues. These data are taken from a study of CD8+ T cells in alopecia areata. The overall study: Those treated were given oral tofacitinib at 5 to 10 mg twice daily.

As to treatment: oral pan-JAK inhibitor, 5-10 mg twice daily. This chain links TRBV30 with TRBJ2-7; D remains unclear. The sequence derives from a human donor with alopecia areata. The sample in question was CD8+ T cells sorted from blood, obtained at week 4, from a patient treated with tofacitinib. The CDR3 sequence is CAWTAGYEQYF. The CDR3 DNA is TGTGCCTGGACGGCTGGTTACGAGCAGTACTTC.